This T cell receptor (beta chain) was identified in a study of T cells in tuberculosis. Study information: T cells were selected with CD1B tetramers loaded with glucose monomycolate. Study-level findings and limits: GMM-specific TCRs were nearer to active tuberculosis alpha repertoires, suggesting expansion.

The V gene's germline CDR1 is KGHSH and CDR2 LQKENI. V lost 2 bases, J lost 2 bases, and 13 bases lay in between. The CDR3 sequence is 16 residues long. The table came from immunoSEQ multiplex PCR; TCRdb's copy has only in-frame clones and leaves some out. The data hold roughly 41,000 clones, with 94% observed a single time. As for this clone: Antigen specificity is unknown.

This sequence originates from a donor aged 10-35 years with latent tuberculosis or without tuberculosis infection. Some clones in this sample may be carry-over from other donors' samples. Input material: PBMCs. The chain links TRBV18 to TRBJ2-1; a possible D gene is TRBD1 (5 bases). The CDR3 sequence is CASSPRAGRPYNEQFF. The DNA for the CDR3 is TGTGCCAGCTCACCAAGGGCAGGGCGACCCTACAATGAGCAGTTCTTC.